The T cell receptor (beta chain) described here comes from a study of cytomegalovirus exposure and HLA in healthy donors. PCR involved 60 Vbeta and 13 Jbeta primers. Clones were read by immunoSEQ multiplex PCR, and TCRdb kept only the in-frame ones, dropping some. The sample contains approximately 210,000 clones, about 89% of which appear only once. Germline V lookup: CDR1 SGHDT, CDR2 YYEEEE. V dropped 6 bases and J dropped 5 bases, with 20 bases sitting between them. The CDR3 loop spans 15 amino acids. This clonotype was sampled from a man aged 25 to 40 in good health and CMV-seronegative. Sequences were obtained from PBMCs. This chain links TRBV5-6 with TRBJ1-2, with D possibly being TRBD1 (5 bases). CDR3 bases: TGTGCCAGCACCCTAAGGGGTGCGCTCGGGTATGGCTACACCTTC. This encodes CASTLRGALGYGYTF.